Listed below are T cell receptor beta chains from one sample, sequenced in a study of blood T cell repertoires in COVID-19. Using immunoSEQ multiplex PCR, the repertoire was profiled, and TCRdb retains in-frame clones only, with some absent. The table includes roughly 320,000 clones, 90% to 95% detected once. Material: PBMCs or T cells enriched from blood (not recorded which). These receptors were taken from a woman aged 25 to 39 who had been exposed to COVID-19. The conserved cysteine and the conserved F or W are not part of the CDR3 here. Clone sizes are given selectively: once, few, many, or a class where the clone is expanded.

CDR3,size,V
ASSPGQGPSYEQY,.,TRBV19
ASSRIPRNQETQY,many,TRBV4-1
ASSGAALETQY,once,TRBV5-1
ASSVAGTGTYEQY,.,TRBV9
ASSESRDQPQH,.,TRBV6-1
ASSPTTGAGAKNIQY,.,TRBV4-1
ASSLAGGTSGPYEQY,.,TRBV5-1
ASSFGGARGYT,.,TRBV27
ASSAGGGHRSEAF,.,TRBV25-1
ARGGVTYEQY,.,TRBV28
AIKGPLAGADEQF,.,TRBV10-3
ASSLEGTSGHYEQY,.,TRBV11-2
ATGDGVTSNQPQH,.,TRBV3-1/TRBV3-2
ASSWDRAYGYT,few,TRBV27
ASRTRTGGNTDTQY,.,TRBV5-1
ASSQDVASDYGYT,few,TRBV4-1
ASSLQTGSQH,.,TRBV5-5
ASQQGGSNEKLF,.,TRBV19
AWTWFGRTEAF,.,TRBV30
ASSPGTGGSGNTIY,.,TRBV11-2
ASSSSGDEKLF,.,TRBV5-1
ASSHEFRGRDYGYT,.,TRBV7-9
ASSLYNQPQH,.,TRBV12-3/TRBV12-4
ASSLSQGANYGYT,.,TRBV5-1
ASSTKGLAGGPEQF,.,TRBV19
ASSVEGRDTGELF,.,TRBV9
ASSDTGNKNTEAF,few,TRBV7-9
ASILRQGTHTEAF,.,TRBV19
ASSFQGDTEAF,.,TRBV11-3
ASSRGGNTIY,.,TRBV6-5
ASSLQENTEAF,.,TRBV5-1
ATSPAPTDILYGYT,.,TRBV15
ASSLYQGAVGHGYT,.,TRBV5-1
ASSFPGDTEAF,once,TRBV27
ASSYMWGGTETQY,.,TRBV7-2
ASSQADSGVSGNTIY,.,TRBV4-3
ASSGPGLAGGRTDTQY,.,TRBV7-6
ASTTGSGAGDTQY,.,TRBV7-8
ASSLEGRPGSHTQY,.,TRBV5-1
ASSRSPLPGTGDGYT,.,TRBV5-4
ASSQMGTGYEQY,once,TRBV11-3
ASSLGTSLTYEQY,.,TRBV7-2
ASSSTVFGGETQY,.,TRBV5-1
ASSKGVRQGAAGANVLT,.,TRBV19
ASSFSQGGYT,.,TRBV5-1
ASSLRMSYNEQF,.,TRBV7-2
SVRQGIGYGYT,.,TRBV29-1
ASSGAGYT,.,TRBV25-1
ASSEAAGNTIY,.,TRBV6-1
AHGGFTDTQY,.,TRBV6-5
ASSLTGLAAKETQY,.,TRBV5-6
ASSRTVDRGYT,.,TRBV27
ASSSRTDTQY,.,TRBV7-9
AWSRNTNTGELF,.,TRBV30
ASSLSEGEGLYGYT,.,TRBV4-1
ASSQVGRGGYT,once,TRBV4-3
ASSPSYTVGYT,.,TRBV4-3
ASSYRTGLNTEAF,.,TRBV13
ASSRIEGWRPNTGELF,.,TRBV18
ASSPWETINYGYT,.,TRBV5-6